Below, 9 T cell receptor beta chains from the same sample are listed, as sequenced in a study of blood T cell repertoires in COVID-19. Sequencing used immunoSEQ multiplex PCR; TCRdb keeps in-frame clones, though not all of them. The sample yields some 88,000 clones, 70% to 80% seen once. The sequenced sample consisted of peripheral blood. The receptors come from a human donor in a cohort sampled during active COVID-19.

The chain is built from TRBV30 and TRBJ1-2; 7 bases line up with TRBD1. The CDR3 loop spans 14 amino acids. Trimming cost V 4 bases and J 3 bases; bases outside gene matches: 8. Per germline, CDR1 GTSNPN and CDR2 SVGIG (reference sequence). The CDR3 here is CAWIYKGQYYGYTF. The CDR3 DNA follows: TGTGCCTGGATTTATAAGGGACAGTACTATGGCTACACCTTC.

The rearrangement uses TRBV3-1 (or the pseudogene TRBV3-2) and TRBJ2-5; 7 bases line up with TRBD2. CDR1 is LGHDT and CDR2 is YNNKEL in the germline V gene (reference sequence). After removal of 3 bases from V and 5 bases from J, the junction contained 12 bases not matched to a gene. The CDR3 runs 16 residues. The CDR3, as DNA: TGTGCCAGCAGCCAGTGGACGGGACTAAAGAGCGAGACCCAGTACTTC. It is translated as CASSQWTGLKSETQYF.

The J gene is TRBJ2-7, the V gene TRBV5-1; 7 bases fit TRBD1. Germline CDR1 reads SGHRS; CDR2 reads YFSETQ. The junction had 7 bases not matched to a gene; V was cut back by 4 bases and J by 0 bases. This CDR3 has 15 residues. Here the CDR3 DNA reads TGCGCCAGCAGCGCTTTTGGGGACAGCTCCTACGAGCAGTACTTC. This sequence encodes CASSAFGDSSYEQYF.

CDR3 in DNA: TGTGCCACAGACAGGGGGAAGTTGGAGACCCAGTACTTC. Its translation: CATDRGKLETQYF. The chain couples TRBV6-9 to TRBJ2-5; 9 bases agree with TRBD1. V dropped 10 bases and J dropped 5; count of bases not matched to a gene: 8. The V gene's germline CDR1 is MNHGY and CDR2 SVAAGI. The CDR3 has 13 residues.

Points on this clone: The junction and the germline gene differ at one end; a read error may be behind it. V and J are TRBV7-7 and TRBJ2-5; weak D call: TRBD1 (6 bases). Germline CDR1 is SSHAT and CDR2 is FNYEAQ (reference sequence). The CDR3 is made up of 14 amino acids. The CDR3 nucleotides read TGTGCTAGCAGCTTAAACAGGGCACAAGAGACCCAGTACTTC. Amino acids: CASSLNRAQETQYF.

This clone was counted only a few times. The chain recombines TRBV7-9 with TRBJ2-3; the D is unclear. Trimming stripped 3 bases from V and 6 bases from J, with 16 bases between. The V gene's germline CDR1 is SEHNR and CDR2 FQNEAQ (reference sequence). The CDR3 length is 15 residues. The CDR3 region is CASSFSRVRRDTQYF. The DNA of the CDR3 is TGTGCCAGCAGCTTCTCACGCGTAAGGCGGGATACGCAGTATTTT.

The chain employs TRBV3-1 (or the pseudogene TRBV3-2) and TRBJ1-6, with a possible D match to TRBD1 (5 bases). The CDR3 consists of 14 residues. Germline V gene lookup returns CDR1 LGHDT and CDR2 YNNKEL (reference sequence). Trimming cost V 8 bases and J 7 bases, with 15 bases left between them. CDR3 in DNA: TGTGCCAGCCCTCCCAGGGCGGGGAATTCACCCCTCCACTTT. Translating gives CASPPRAGNSPLHF.

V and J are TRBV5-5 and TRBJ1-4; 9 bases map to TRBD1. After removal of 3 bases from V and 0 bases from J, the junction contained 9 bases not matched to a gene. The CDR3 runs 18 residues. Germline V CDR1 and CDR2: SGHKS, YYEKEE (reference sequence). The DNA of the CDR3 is TGTGCCAGCAGCTCGGGCGGACAGGGGCCCGCAACTAATGAAAAACTGTTTTTT. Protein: CASSSGGQGPATNEKLFF. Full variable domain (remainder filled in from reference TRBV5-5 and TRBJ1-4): DAGVTQSPTHLIKTRGQQVTLRCSPISGHKSVSWYQQVLGQGPQFIFQYYEKEERGRGNFPDRFSARQFPNYSSELNVNALLLGDSALYLCASSSGGQGPATNEKLFFGSGTQLSVL.

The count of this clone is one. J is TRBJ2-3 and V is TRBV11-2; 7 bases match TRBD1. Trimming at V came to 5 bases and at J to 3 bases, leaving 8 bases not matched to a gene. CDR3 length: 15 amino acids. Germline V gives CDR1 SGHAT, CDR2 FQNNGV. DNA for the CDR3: TGTGCCAGCAGCGCCGACAGGGTTGGGACAGATACGCAGTATTTT. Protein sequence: CASSADRVGTDTQYF.